This T cell receptor beta chain was sequenced for a study of blood T cell repertoires in COVID-19. Overall study context: T cells, B-cell-depleted T cells, or PBMCs supplied cDNA or gDNA.

Recruited during active infection, patients (from Seattle) were subsequently followed longitudinally. The assay was immunoSEQ multiplex PCR, and TCRdb's table has in-frame clones only and misses some. The sample lists 200,000 to 250,000 clones, around 83% occurring once. This clonotype was obtained from a woman of 80 years or more with COVID-19, enrolled during active disease. The sequenced sample was peripheral blood.

CDR3: CASSERDRGLSNEKLFF. The CDR3 bases are TGTGCCAGCAGCGAGAGGGACAGGGGCCTAAGTAATGAAAAACTGTTTTTT. The chain links TRBV7-2 to TRBJ1-4, with 10 bases identical to TRBD1. V lost 5 bases to trimming and J lost 4 bases; unmatched junction nucleotides: 10. This CDR3 comprises 17 residues. Germline loops: CDR1 SGHTA, CDR2 FQGNSA. Supplemented by reference TRBV7-2 and TRBJ1-4, the full variable domain reads GAGVSQSPSNKVTEKGKDVELRCDPISGHTALYWYRQSLGQGLEFLIYFQGNSAPDKSGLPSDRFSAERTGGSVSTLTIQRTQQEDSAVYLCASSERDRGLSNEKLFFGSGTQLSVL.